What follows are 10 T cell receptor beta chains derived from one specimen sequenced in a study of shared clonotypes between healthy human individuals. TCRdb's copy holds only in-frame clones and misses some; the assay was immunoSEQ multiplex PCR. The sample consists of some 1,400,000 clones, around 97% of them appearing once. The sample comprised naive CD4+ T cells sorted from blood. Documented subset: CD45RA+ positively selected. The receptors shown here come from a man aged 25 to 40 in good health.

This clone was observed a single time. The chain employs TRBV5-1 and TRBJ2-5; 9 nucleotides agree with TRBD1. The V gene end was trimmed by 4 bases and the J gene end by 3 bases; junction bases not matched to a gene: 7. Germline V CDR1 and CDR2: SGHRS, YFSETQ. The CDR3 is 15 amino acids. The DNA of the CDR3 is TGCGCCAGCAGCACAATGACAGGGGGGGAAGAGACCCAGTACTTC. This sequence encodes CASSTMTGGEETQYF.

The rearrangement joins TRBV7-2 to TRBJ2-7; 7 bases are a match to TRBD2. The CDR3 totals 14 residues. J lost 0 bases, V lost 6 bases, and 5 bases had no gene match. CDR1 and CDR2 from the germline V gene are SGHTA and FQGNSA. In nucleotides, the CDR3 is TGTGCCAGCAGTCGGGACTACGCCTCCTACGAGCAGTACTTC. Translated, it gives CASSRDYASYEQYF.

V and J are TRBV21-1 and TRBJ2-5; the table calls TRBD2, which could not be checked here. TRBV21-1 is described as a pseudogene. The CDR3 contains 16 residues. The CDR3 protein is CASAGTSGSLGETQYF. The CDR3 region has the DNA TGTGCCAGCGCTGGGACTAGCGGGAGTTTGGGAGAGACCCAGTACTTC.

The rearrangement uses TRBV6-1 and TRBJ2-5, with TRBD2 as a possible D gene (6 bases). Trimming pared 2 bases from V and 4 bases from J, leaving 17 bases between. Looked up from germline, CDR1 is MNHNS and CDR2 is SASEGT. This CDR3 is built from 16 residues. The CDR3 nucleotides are TGTGCCAGCAGTGAAAGCGTGACTAGGTCCCCAGAGACCCAGTACTTC. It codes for CASSESVTRSPETQYF.

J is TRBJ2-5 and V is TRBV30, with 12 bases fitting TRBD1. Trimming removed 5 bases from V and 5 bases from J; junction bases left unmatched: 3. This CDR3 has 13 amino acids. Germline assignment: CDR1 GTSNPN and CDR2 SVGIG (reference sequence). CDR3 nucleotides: TGTGCCTGGGGGACAGGGGGCGAGGAGACCCAGTACTTC. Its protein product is CAWGTGGEETQYF.

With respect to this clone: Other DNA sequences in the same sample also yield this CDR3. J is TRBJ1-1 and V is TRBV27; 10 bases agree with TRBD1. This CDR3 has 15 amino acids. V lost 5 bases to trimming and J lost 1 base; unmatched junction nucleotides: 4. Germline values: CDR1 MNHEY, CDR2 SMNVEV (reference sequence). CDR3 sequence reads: CASSPRTGGNTEAFF. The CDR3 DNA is TGTGCCAGCAGTCCCCGGACAGGGGGGAACACTGAAGCTTTCTTT.

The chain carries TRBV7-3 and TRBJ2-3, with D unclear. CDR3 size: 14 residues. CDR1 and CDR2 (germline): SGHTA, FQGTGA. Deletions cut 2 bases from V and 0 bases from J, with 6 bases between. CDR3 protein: CASSLEGSTDTQYF. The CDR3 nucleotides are TGTGCCAGCAGCTTAGAAGGTAGCACAGATACGCAGTATTTT.

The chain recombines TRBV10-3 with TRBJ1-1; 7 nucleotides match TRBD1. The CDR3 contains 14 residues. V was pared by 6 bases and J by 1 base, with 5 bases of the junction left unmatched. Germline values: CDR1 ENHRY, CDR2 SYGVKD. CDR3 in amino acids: CAISITGENTEAFF. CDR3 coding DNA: TGTGCCATCAGCATAACAGGGGAGAACACTGAAGCTTTCTTT.

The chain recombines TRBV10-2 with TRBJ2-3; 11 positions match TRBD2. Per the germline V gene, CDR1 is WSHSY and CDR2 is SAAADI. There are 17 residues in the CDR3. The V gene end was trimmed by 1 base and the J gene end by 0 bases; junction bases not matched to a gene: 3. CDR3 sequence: CASSELLAGVSTDTQYF. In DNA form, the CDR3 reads TGCGCCAGCAGTGAGTTACTAGCGGGAGTCAGCACAGATACGCAGTATTTT.

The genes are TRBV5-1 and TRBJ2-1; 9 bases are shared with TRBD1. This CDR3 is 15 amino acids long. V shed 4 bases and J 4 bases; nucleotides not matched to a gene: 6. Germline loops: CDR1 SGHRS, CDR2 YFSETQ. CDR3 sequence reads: CASSADRGGYNEQFF. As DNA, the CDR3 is TGCGCCAGCAGCGCCGACAGGGGGGGATACAATGAGCAGTTCTTC. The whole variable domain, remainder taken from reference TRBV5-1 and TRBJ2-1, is KAGVTQTPRYLIKTRGQQVTLSCSPISGHRSVSWYQQTPGQGLQFLFEYFSETQRNKGNFPGRFSGRQFSNSRSEMNVSTLELGDSALYLCASSADRGGYNEQFFGPGTRLTVL.